The TCR beta chain described here comes from a study of cytomegalovirus exposure and HLA in healthy donors. The PCR contained 60 Vbeta and 13 Jbeta primers. Assay used: immunoSEQ multiplex PCR; TCRdb lists only in-frame clones, some missing. This table has roughly 140,000 clones, approximately 78% appearing once. Germline V gives CDR1 MGHRA, CDR2 YSYEKL. The CDR3 totals 16 residues. Trimming stripped 3 bases from V and 2 bases from J, with 16 bases between. This clone is medium-sized by share. V is TRBV4-1 and J is TRBJ1-1, with D possibly TRBD1 on 6 matching bases. The sequencing sample was made of PBMCs. This clonotype originated in a female donor in good health and CMV-seronegative. Here the CDR3 reads CASSQLPGHFNTEAFF. The CDR3 DNA is TGCGCCAGCAGCCAGCTGCCGGGACACTTCAACACTGAAGCTTTCTTT.